Presented here are 30 T cell receptor beta chains from one specimen sequenced in a study of neoadjuvant anti-PD-1 for oral cavity cancer. TCRdb keeps only in-frame clones here, not all; method: immunoSEQ multiplex PCR. This sample has thousands of clones, with 60% found just once. This specimen was tumor tissue, taken before nivolumab (anti-PD-1) treatment. All receptors come from a person aged 35-79 years with oral cavity squamous cell carcinoma.

The gene calls are TRBV18 and TRBJ1-4, with 10 bases identical to TRBD1. The CDR3 is 16 amino acids. Losses at the gene ends were 3 bases for V and 6 bases for J; bases not matched to a gene: 7. In germline, CDR1 is KGHSH, CDR2 LQKENI. CDR3 nucleotide sequence: TGTGCCAGCTCACCGGGACGACAGGGGGCTTATGAAAAACTGTTTTTT. It encodes CASSPGRQGAYEKLFF.

This clone was recorded once. The rearrangement uses TRBV6-6 and TRBJ2-6, with D hard to call. Germline lookup yields CDR1 MNHNY and CDR2 SVGAGI (reference sequence). The CDR3 length is 14 residues. V lost 2 bases and J 4 bases, leaving 6 bases between the germline ends. The CDR3 region is CASSYNTGANVLTF. CDR3 DNA sequence: TGTGCCAGCAGTTACAATACCGGGGCCAACGTCCTGACTTTC.

This clone was seen only once. V usage is TRBV7-6 and J usage is TRBJ1-5; D is unclear. The CDR3 runs 13 residues. Trimming cost V 5 bases and J 5 bases, with 10 bases left between them. Germline CDR1 and CDR2: SGHVS and FNYEAQ. CDR3 sequence (DNA): TGTGCCAGCAGCGTGGACTGGGATCAGCCCCAGCATTTT. Its protein is CASSVDWDQPQHF.

By proportion, this clone is medium-sized (0.01 to 0.1%). The genes are TRBV5-4 and TRBJ1-1; tentatively, D is TRBD1 (6 bases). Germline CDR1 and CDR2: SGHNT and YYREEE (reference sequence). Trimming left V 6 bases short and J 2 bases short, with 14 bases between. This CDR3 is built from 14 residues. The CDR3 region is CASTPRGRNTEAFF. CDR3 sequence (DNA): TGTGCCAGCACCCCCAGGGGACGAAACACTGAAGCTTTCTTT.

This clone was seen only once. The DNA of the CDR3 is TGTGCCAGCAGCCTAGGAGCGGGCTCAAATCTCCAAGAGACCCAGTACTTC. As protein: CASSLGAGSNLQETQYF. The chain recombines TRBV11-1 with TRBJ2-5; D possibly corresponds to TRBD2 (6 bases). Between the trimmed V and J ends, which lost 5 bases and 1 base, there was a span of 20 bases. The CDR3 covers 17 residues. The germline CDR1 and CDR2 sequences are SGHAT and FQDESV (reference sequence).

The chain links TRBV7-9 to TRBJ1-6; D not certain. CDR1 and CDR2 from the germline V gene are SEHNR and FQNEAQ (reference sequence). The CDR3 has 14 amino acids. V was shortened by 4 bases and J by 9 bases, with 13 bases between the two germline ends. Here the CDR3 reads CASSSPGRSSPLHF. As DNA, the CDR3 is TGTGCCAGCAGCTCTCCGGGGAGGAGTTCACCCCTCCACTTT.

The chain employs TRBV12-5 and TRBJ1-5, with 9 bases identical to TRBD1. Germline lookup yields CDR1 LGHNT and CDR2 FRNRAP. V lost 3 bases and J lost 0; bases outside the gene matches: 9. The CDR3 spans 18 residues. CDR3 sequence: CASGLRGGQGNSNQPQHF. For the CDR3, the DNA is TGTGCTAGTGGTTTAAGAGGGGGACAGGGCAATAGCAATCAGCCCCAGCATTTT.

The chain is built from TRBV7-2 and TRBJ1-1; maybe TRBD1 (6 bases). CDR3 length equals 14 residues. V was pared by 4 bases and J by 4 bases, with 13 bases between. Looked up from germline, CDR1 is SGHTA and CDR2 is FQGNSA. This CDR3 is CASSSQGFGTEAFF. Written as DNA, the CDR3 is TGTGCCAGCAGCTCACAGGGATTTGGCACTGAAGCTTTCTTT.

This clone was seen only a few times. The chain has TRBV6-5 and TRBJ1-1; a weak D match, TRBD1 (5 bases). Trimming took 6 bases from V and 1 from J, leaving 12 bases between them. Germline lookup yields CDR1 MNHEY and CDR2 SVGAGI. The CDR3 is 14 amino acids. This CDR3 is CASRSGLGNTEAFF. The CDR3 nucleotides are TGTGCCAGCAGGTCGGGACTCGGGAACACTGAAGCTTTCTTT.

In this sample, this clone turned up a few times. The chain couples TRBV4-2 to TRBJ1-2, with no clear D. Trimming pared 0 bases from V and 5 bases from J, leaving 13 bases between. This CDR3 spans 15 amino acids. Germline-derived CDR1 and CDR2 are LGHNA and YNFKEQ. The CDR3, as DNA: TGTGCCAGCAGCCAAGATCTTGAGACCGCTTATGGCTACACCTTC. This codes for CASSQDLETAYGYTF.

This clone was detected only a few times. The chain carries TRBV6-1 and TRBJ1-5; 8 positions agree with TRBD1. The ends lost 1 base at V and 5 bases at J; junction bases unmatched: 10. Germline V gene data show CDR1 as MNHNS and CDR2 as SASEGT. CDR3 length equals 17 residues. The CDR3 region is CASSEDYGQGPHQPQHF. The CDR3 DNA is TGTGCCAGCAGTGAAGATTATGGACAGGGACCCCATCAGCCCCAGCATTTT.

For this clone: An end of the junction differs from the germline gene, which may be a read error. The V gene is TRBV11-3, the J gene TRBJ2-1, with a weak D call TRBD1 (6 bases). The CDR3 runs 14 residues. Germline V gene data show CDR1 as SGHNT and CDR2 as YENEEA. The CDR3 DNA reads TGTGCCAGCAGCGTAGACAGGTCCTACAATGAGCAGTTCTTC. Translating it yields CASSVDRSYNEQFF. Filled out from reference TRBV11-3 and TRBJ2-1, the complete variable domain reads EAGVVQSPRYKIIEKKQPVAFWCNPISGHNTLYWYLQNLGQGPELLIRYENEEAVDDSQLPKDRFSAERLKGVDSTLKIQPAELGDSAVYLCASSVDRSYNEQFFGPGTRLTVL.

J is TRBJ2-7 and V is TRBV2; D uncertain. The CDR3 has 13 residues. V lost 4 bases and J 1 base, leaving 8 bases between the germline ends. The germline V gene has CDR1 SNHLY and CDR2 FYNNEI. DNA for the CDR3: TGTGCCAGCAGTGGGGAATGGTCCTACGAGCAGTACTTC. This translates into CASSGEWSYEQYF.

The J gene is TRBJ1-5, the V gene TRBV19; 9 nucleotides align to TRBD1. Germline-derived CDR1 and CDR2 are LNHDA and SQIVND (reference sequence). The ends lost 8 bases at V and 2 bases at J; junction bases unmatched: 10. This CDR3 has 16 amino acids. In DNA, the CDR3 is TGTGCCAGTTGCTACAGGGGGCGCGTGGGCAATCAGCCCCAGCATTTT. Its protein is CASCYRGRVGNQPQHF. The full variable domain, completed using reference TRBV19 and TRBJ1-5, is DGGITQSPKYLFRKEGQNVTLSCEQNLNHDAMYWYRQDPGQGLRLIYYSQIVNDFQKGDIAEGYSVSREKKESFPLTVTSAQKNPTAFYLCASCYRGRVGNQPQHFGDGTRLSIL.

This clone was seen a few times. V gene TRBV7-3 combines with J gene TRBJ2-7; TRBD1 agrees at 9 bases. CDR3 length: 13 amino acids. Germline V gene sequence: CDR1 SGHTA, CDR2 FQGTGA. Trimming cost V 5 bases and J 6 bases; bases outside gene matches: 5. The CDR3 protein is CASSQTGGGEQYF. In nucleotides, the CDR3 is TGTGCCAGCAGCCAGACAGGGGGTGGCGAGCAGTACTTC.

This chain uses TRBV10-1 with TRBJ1-2; a weak D match, TRBD1 (5 bases). Germline CDR1 reads WNHNN; CDR2 reads SYGVQD (reference sequence). The V and J ends lost 0 bases and 5 bases respectively, with 16 bases between them. This CDR3 spans 16 amino acids. The CDR3 loop is CASSESPSGTVYGYTF. In DNA form, the CDR3 reads TGCGCCAGCAGTGAGTCCCCCTCCGGGACTGTTTATGGCTACACCTTC.

The chain carries TRBV27 and TRBJ2-7; 12 positions match TRBD2. Trimming cost V 2 bases and J 2 bases; bases outside gene matches: 4. From germline, CDR1 is MNHEY and CDR2 SMNVEV (reference sequence). This CDR3 comprises 16 residues. The CDR3 is CASSLRTSGEAYEQYF. The CDR3 DNA follows: TGTGCCAGCAGTTTAAGGACTAGCGGGGAAGCCTACGAGCAGTACTTC.

This clone occurred once. The chain has TRBV6-1 and TRBJ1-2; 11 positions match TRBD1. The CDR3 has 14 amino acids. Germline-derived CDR1 and CDR2 are MNHNS and SASEGT. Trimming removed 6 bases from V and 4 bases from J; junction bases left unmatched: 4. CDR3 DNA sequence: TGTGCCAGCAGACCGGGACAGGGGGGCTATGGCTACACCTTC. It is translated as CASRPGQGGYGYTF.

This chain uses TRBV7-9 with TRBJ1-5; the match to TRBD1 covers 7 bases. The germline gives CDR1 SEHNR, CDR2 FQNEAQ (reference sequence). J lost 0 bases, V lost 5 bases, and 13 bases had no gene match. CDR3 length: 18 amino acids. CDR3: CASSPGGTSFFSNQPQHF. CDR3 DNA: TGTGCCAGCAGCCCAGGGGGGACATCCTTCTTTAGCAATCAGCCCCAGCATTTT.

V and J are TRBV11-2 and TRBJ2-1; the match to TRBD2 covers 14 bases. The CDR3 consists of 16 residues. Germline CDR1 and CDR2: SGHAT and FQNNGV. The J segment lost 7 bases and the V segment lost 2 bases, leaving 4 bases of the junction unmatched. CDR3 region: CASSLRTSGGLNEQFF. The CDR3 DNA reads TGTGCCAGCAGCTTACGGACTAGCGGGGGGCTGAATGAGCAGTTCTTC.

The J gene is TRBJ2-1, the V gene TRBV7-2, with 9 bases fitting TRBD2. V trimming: 2 bases; J trimming: 2 bases; junction bases outside the gene matches: 10. Germline V CDR1 and CDR2: SGHTA, FQGNSA. CDR3 length equals 18 residues. The CDR3 region is CASSLMTSGVTAYNEQFF. Here the CDR3 DNA reads TGTGCCAGCAGCTTAATGACTAGCGGTGTAACAGCCTACAATGAGCAGTTCTTC.

This clone was observed a handful of times. The chain uses TRBV27 and TRBJ2-3, with 7 positions matching TRBD1. The CDR3 consists of 15 residues. J gave up 1 base and V 7 bases, and 8 bases lay outside the gene matches. Germline values: CDR1 MNHEY, CDR2 SMNVEV (reference sequence). CDR3: CASNERTGRTDTQYF. The CDR3 nucleotides are TGTGCCAGCAATGAGAGGACAGGTCGCACAGATACGCAGTATTTT.

The chain couples TRBV7-9 to TRBJ1-1; no clear D. V lost 4 bases and J lost 3, with 6 bases in between. Looked up from germline, CDR1 is SEHNR and CDR2 is FQNEAQ (reference sequence). The CDR3 covers 12 residues. The CDR3 sequence: CASSYHYTEAFF. Here the CDR3 DNA reads TGTGCCAGCAGCTATCATTACACTGAAGCTTTCTTT.

The rearrangement links TRBV6-4 to TRBJ1-5, with no clear D. This CDR3 contains 15 residues. V lost 6 bases and J 1 base, leaving 13 bases between the germline ends. Per the germline V gene, CDR1 is MRHNA and CDR2 is SNTAGT. The CDR3 sequence: CASSPNGRSNQPQHF. The CDR3 DNA sequence: TGTGCCAGCAGCCCTAACGGACGGAGCAATCAGCCCCAGCATTTT.

The chain carries TRBV2 and TRBJ2-7, with 7 positions matching TRBD1. V lost 6 bases, J lost 7 bases, and 15 bases stayed unmatched. The CDR3 runs 15 residues. CDR1 is SNHLY and CDR2 is FYNNEI in the germline V gene. CDR3 nucleotide sequence: TGTGCCAGCAGCCACAGGACAGGAGTAGTGGGGGAGCAGTACTTC. The encoded protein is CASSHRTGVVGEQYF.

V is TRBV19 and J is TRBJ1-3; maybe TRBD1 (5 bases). Trimming left V 5 bases short and J 0 bases short, with 23 bases between. CDR1 and CDR2 from the germline V gene are LNHDA and SQIVND (reference sequence). The CDR3 runs 19 residues. The CDR3 loop is CASSYSRGGSSSSGNTIYF. CDR3 DNA: TGTGCCAGTAGTTACAGTAGGGGAGGTTCCTCAAGCTCTGGAAACACCATATATTTT.

This clone was recorded once. This chain connects TRBV29-1 to TRBJ2-3; 7 nucleotides agree with TRBD1. Germline V gene lookup returns CDR1 SQVTM and CDR2 ANQGSEA. This CDR3 region has 14 residues. V lost 4 bases, J lost 2 bases, and 6 bases stayed unmatched. CDR3 in amino acids: CSVGGQLLTDTQYF. CDR3 in DNA: TGCAGCGTTGGGGGACAGCTTCTCACAGATACGCAGTATTTT.

This clone was counted a few times. This chain links TRBV19 with TRBJ2-1, with TRBD2 identical over 8 bases. The CDR3 is 15 amino acids. CDR1 is LNHDA and CDR2 is SQIVND in the germline V gene (reference sequence). J lost 9 bases, V lost 5 bases, and 12 bases had no gene match. The CDR3 region is CASSLTSASRGEQFF. The CDR3 bases are TGTGCCAGTAGTCTGACTAGCGCCTCACGGGGTGAGCAGTTCTTC.

This clone was counted only a few times. The chain uses TRBV4-1 and TRBJ1-3, with a tentative D call TRBD1 (5 bases). The CDR3 loop spans 16 amino acids. CDR1 is MGHRA, CDR2 YSYEKL, per germline. Trimming removed 1 base from V and 4 bases from J, with 14 bases in between. The CDR3 loop is CASSQGYGALGNTIYF. The CDR3 nucleotides are TGCGCCAGCAGCCAAGGCTACGGGGCGTTGGGAAACACCATATATTTT.

CDR3 protein: CASTGGPSGGYQETQYF. The CDR3 DNA reads as TGTGCCAGCACGGGCGGCCCCAGCGGGGGGTACCAAGAGACCCAGTACTTC. The rearrangement uses TRBV9 and TRBJ2-5; 9 positions agree with TRBD2. Germline CDR1 is SGDLS and CDR2 is YYNGEE. The junction had 12 bases not matched to a gene; V was cut back by 6 bases and J by 0 bases. This CDR3 is built from 17 residues.